This T cell receptor beta chain was captured by sequencing in a study of radiation and T cells in renal cell carcinoma. For the study at large: Nephrectomy followed 15 Gy stereotactic body radiation by 4 weeks. Study-level results: Top tumor clonotypes rose in blood 2 weeks post-radiation, then contracted.

The CDR3 covers 17 residues. V lost 4 bases and J lost 5, with 24 bases in between. Germline CDR1 and CDR2: SGHVS and FQNEAQ. Sequencing used immunoSEQ multiplex PCR; TCRdb keeps in-frame clones, though not all of them. The sample includes tens of thousands of clones, 65% to 85% of them seen just once. Time point of the sample: baseline pretreatment blood. Noted treatment: 15 Gy SBRT to primary tumor, nephrectomy 4 weeks later. After SBRT, blood was collected at 2 and 4 weeks, plus baseline. The tumor was a clear cell renal cell carcinoma. For this clone: The target antigen is unknown.

The receptor was isolated from a man aged 55 to 70 with renal cell carcinoma. The specimen comprised blood, sampled from a patient whose treatment included radiotherapy and nephrectomy. The genes are TRBV7-8 and TRBJ2-7; possibly TRBD2 for D (7 bases). CDR3 loop: CASSSSRLGGRTHEQYF. CDR3 bases: TGTGCCAGCAGCTCCTCAAGGCTGGGGGGGCGCACGCACGAGCAGTACTTC.